One sample yielded the 8 T cell receptor beta chains listed below, sequenced in a study of human T cells and chemical hapten exposure. The time point: pre-sensitization, week 0. Treatment given: therapeutic diphenylcyclopropenone sensitization with weekly scalp DPC. MiXCR was run by TCRdb on the RACE reads, yielding one entry per CDR3 protein. The table includes about 64,000 distinct CDR3 sequences, around 10% detected once. Sample: whole blood, taken in connection with sensitization to the hapten diphenylcyclopropenone (DPC). All receptors come from a middle-aged woman with alopecia areata. Some clones in this sample may be carry-over from other donors' samples.

The table lists this clonotype with many counts. The CDR3 sequence: CASSGQGGNQPQHF. The CDR3 bases are TGTGCCAGCAGTGGACAGGGCGGCAATCAGCCCCAGCATTTT. This chain uses TRBV6-1 with TRBJ1-5, with 7 bases matching TRBD1. Germline CDR1 is MNHNS and CDR2 is SASEGT. The length of the CDR3 is 14 residues. V lost 4 bases and J lost 2; bases outside the gene matches: 2.

This clonotype has ten or more counts. This chain joins TRBV11-2 and TRBJ2-3, with TRBD2 as a possible D gene (7 bases). The CDR3 covers 16 residues. Germline V gives CDR1 SGHAT, CDR2 FQNNGV. The V and J ends lost 2 bases and 4 bases respectively, with 16 bases between them. The CDR3 here is CASSLLSGRGADTQYF. The CDR3, as DNA: TGTGCCAGCAGCTTACTTTCGGGGAGGGGGGCAGATACGCAGTATTTT.

This clonotype was picked up many times. The chain is built from TRBV6-2 or TRBV6-3 and TRBJ2-7; 8 nucleotides line up with TRBD1. V shed 2 bases, J shed 0 bases, and the junction held 3 bases outside the gene matches. The CDR3 runs to 15 residues. Germline V gives CDR1 MNHEY, CDR2 SVGEGT. The CDR3 loop is CASSYGDRGSYEQYF. The CDR3 DNA reads TGTGCCAGCAGTTACGGCGACAGGGGCTCCTACGAGCAGTACTTC.

This clonotype was seen at least ten times. The V gene is TRBV28, the J gene TRBJ2-1; 15 nucleotides match TRBD2. The V and J ends lost 5 bases and 9 bases, in that order; junction bases with no gene match: 8. CDR3 size: 16 residues. The germline gives CDR1 MDHEN, CDR2 SYDVKM. This chain's CDR3 is CASSPGTSGRTGEQFF. Written as DNA, the CDR3 is TGTGCCAGCAGTCCAGGGACTAGCGGGAGGACGGGTGAGCAGTTCTTC.

This chain joins TRBV11-3 and TRBJ2-7; no firm D call. V was trimmed by 0 bases and J by 4 bases, leaving 7 bases between them. The CDR3 spans 13 residues. Germline CDR1 reads SGHNT; CDR2 reads YENEEA. CDR3 amino acids: CASSLDPKYEQYF. CDR3 coding DNA: TGTGCCAGCAGCTTAGATCCAAAGTACGAGCAGTACTTC.

Only one count was recorded for this clonotype. The V gene is TRBV29-1, the J gene TRBJ2-1; TRBD2 matches at 11 bases. V shed 5 bases and J 7 bases; nucleotides not matched to a gene: 7. Germline V lookup: CDR1 SQVTM, CDR2 ANQGSEA. This CDR3 has 14 residues. DNA of the CDR3: TGCAGCGTTCACACTAGCGGGAGCCGAAATGAGCAGTTCTTC. Translated: CSVHTSGSRNEQFF.

The V call is TRBV6-5, the J call TRBJ2-7; D not resolved. The CDR3 sequence is 14 residues long. Germline CDR1 MNHEY, CDR2 SVGAGI. The V and J ends lost 2 bases and 0 bases respectively, with 8 bases between them. This CDR3 is CASSYGASSYEQYF. DNA of the CDR3: TGTGCCAGCAGTTACGGCGCGAGCTCCTACGAGCAGTACTTC.

This clonotype was detected a few times. The rearrangement uses TRBV30 and TRBJ2-5, with D unclear. CDR3 length equals 10 residues. V shed 7 bases and J shed 5 bases, with 8 bases lying between them. Germline V lookup: CDR1 GTSNPN, CDR2 SVGIG (reference sequence). Here the CDR3 DNA reads TGTGCCTCTTTCGGGGAGACCCAGTACTTC. It codes for CASFGETQYF.